These T cell receptor beta chains were read from a single sample in a study of monozygotic twins with cystic fibrosis. Sequenced by immunoSEQ multiplex PCR; TCRdb stores in-frame clones only, minus some. In the table there are approximately 27,000 clones, around nine tenths of which are singletons. Source material: blood. The receptors were gathered from a girl under 10 years old with cystic fibrosis. CDR3s include the opening cysteine and the closing phenylalanine or tryptophan. Each record gives: clone size, V gene, D gene, J gene, CDR3 DNA, CDR3 protein. A D gene is named only where the DNA matches it firmly. Size values are once, few and many counts, or a class for expanded clones, and some rows have none.

abundance: NA; v_gene: TRBV7-9; d_gene: NA; j_gene: TRBJ1-5; CDR3nt: TGTGCCACCACAGCTTATTCTTTCGGCCCCCAGCATTTT; CDR3aa: CATTAYSFGPQHF
abundance: NA; v_gene: TRBV6-1; d_gene: TRBD2; j_gene: TRBJ2-1; CDR3nt: TGTGCCATCGCACTAGCGCTCTCCTACAATGAGCAGTTCTTC; CDR3aa: CAIALALSYNEQFF
abundance: NA; v_gene: TRBV11-2; d_gene: TRBD1; j_gene: TRBJ1-1; CDR3nt: TGTGCCAGCAGCTGGACAGGTTTGAACACTGAAGCTTTCTTT; CDR3aa: CASSWTGLNTEAFF
abundance: NA; v_gene: TRBV4-3; d_gene: TRBD1; j_gene: TRBJ2-6; CDR3nt: TGCGCCAGCAGCCAAGATGCAGTAGGGACAGGGTATGCTGGGGCCAACGTCCTGACTTTC; CDR3aa: CASSQDAVGTGYAGANVLTF
abundance: NA; v_gene: TRBV30; d_gene: NA; j_gene: TRBJ2-3; CDR3nt: TGTGCCTGGAGTGTACCGGGGGCCACAGATACGCAGTATTTT; CDR3aa: CAWSVPGATDTQYF
abundance: NA; v_gene: TRBV9; d_gene: NA; j_gene: TRBJ2-2; CDR3nt: TGTGCCAGCAGCGTAAGGAGGGGGGCCCCGAACACCGGGGAGCTGTTTTTT; CDR3aa: CASSVRRGAPNTGELFF
abundance: NA; v_gene: TRBV19; d_gene: NA; j_gene: TRBJ2-1; CDR3nt: TGTGCCAGTAGTATAGCACTGGCGGGACGACTATCCTACAATGAGCAGTTCTTC; CDR3aa: CASSIALAGRLSYNEQFF
abundance: NA; v_gene: TRBV6-5; d_gene: TRBD1; j_gene: TRBJ1-2; CDR3nt: TGTGCCAGCAGTTACGGGACAGGGAGAGGGGGCTACACCTTC; CDR3aa: CASSYGTGRGGYTF
abundance: NA; v_gene: TRBV11-3; d_gene: NA; j_gene: TRBJ2-7; CDR3nt: TGTGCCAGCAGCCGACCACCCCTGGGAGAGCAGTACTTC; CDR3aa: CASSRPPLGEQYF
abundance: NA; v_gene: TRBV6-4; d_gene: NA; j_gene: TRBJ2-3; CDR3nt: TGTGCCAGCAGAGCTAGCCCTAGCACAGATACGCAGTATTTT; CDR3aa: CASRASPSTDTQYF
abundance: NA; v_gene: TRBV5-1; d_gene: NA; j_gene: TRBJ2-1; CDR3nt: TGCGCCAGCAGCCCGGGACCGACCTTGGAGCAGTTCTTC; CDR3aa: CASSPGPTLEQFF
abundance: once; v_gene: TRBV5-1; d_gene: NA; j_gene: TRBJ1-1; CDR3nt: TGCGCCAGCAGCCGGGGGGTCGGCGACACTGAAGCTTTCTTT; CDR3aa: CASSRGVGDTEAFF
abundance: once; v_gene: TRBV11-2; d_gene: NA; j_gene: TRBJ1-1; CDR3nt: TGTGCCAGCAGCTTCTTCAGAGGCACTGAAGCTTTCTTT; CDR3aa: CASSFFRGTEAFF
abundance: NA; v_gene: TRBV5-1; d_gene: NA; j_gene: TRBJ2-1; CDR3nt: TGCGCCAGCGCCCTACCCGGGGGCTCCTACAATGAGCAGTTCTTC; CDR3aa: CASALPGGSYNEQFF
abundance: NA; v_gene: TRBV19; d_gene: NA; j_gene: TRBJ1-5; CDR3nt: TGTGCCAGTAGAGGATGGATTAATCAGCCCCAGCATTTT; CDR3aa: CASRGWINQPQHF
abundance: NA; v_gene: TRBV7-3; d_gene: NA; j_gene: TRBJ2-5; CDR3nt: TGTGCCAGCAGCCCCAGGACGGAGGAGACCCAGTACTTC; CDR3aa: CASSPRTEETQYF
abundance: NA; v_gene: TRBV5-6; d_gene: TRBD2; j_gene: TRBJ2-2; CDR3nt: TGTGCCAGCAGCTCCCTAGCGGGGGGGCGGACCGGGGAGCTGTTTTTT; CDR3aa: CASSSLAGGRTGELFF
abundance: NA; v_gene: TRBV6-4; d_gene: NA; j_gene: TRBJ1-6; CDR3nt: TGTGCCAGCAGTGATGGAGTCACAGGTAATAATTCACCCCTCCACTTT; CDR3aa: CASSDGVTGNNSPLHF
abundance: once; v_gene: TRBV6-5; d_gene: TRBD1; j_gene: TRBJ1-2; CDR3nt: TGTGCCAGCAGTTCCGTCGGGACAGAGTTCGATGGCTACACCTTC; CDR3aa: CASSSVGTEFDGYTF
abundance: NA; v_gene: TRBV5-1; d_gene: TRBD2; j_gene: TRBJ2-7; CDR3nt: TGCGCCAGCAGCCCGGGACTAGCGGGTCTCCCCCTCGAGCAGTACTTC; CDR3aa: CASSPGLAGLPLEQYF
abundance: NA; v_gene: TRBV14; d_gene: TRBD2; j_gene: TRBJ2-7; CDR3nt: TGTGCCAGCAGCCACAGCGGGGGGCCCCGTGACGAGCAGTACTTC; CDR3aa: CASSHSGGPRDEQYF
abundance: NA; v_gene: TRBV19; d_gene: TRBD1; j_gene: TRBJ1-2; CDR3nt: TGTGCCAGTAGTATGCCAGGACAGGCTAACTATGGCTACACCTTC; CDR3aa: CASSMPGQANYGYTF
abundance: NA; v_gene: TRBV5-4; d_gene: NA; j_gene: TRBJ2-5; CDR3nt: TGTGCCAGCAGCAGCTCAGGGGCGGGGCCTTCGGTCGGGACCCAGTACTTC; CDR3aa: CASSSSGAGPSVGTQYF
abundance: NA; v_gene: TRBV7-6; d_gene: TRBD1; j_gene: TRBJ1-4; CDR3nt: TGTGCCAGCAGCCCCGGACAGGGGCAGGAAAAACTGTTTTTT; CDR3aa: CASSPGQGQEKLFF
abundance: NA; v_gene: TRBV7-9; d_gene: NA; j_gene: TRBJ1-2; CDR3nt: TGTGCCAGCAGCTTAGTCCCAGGGAACTATGGCTACACCTTC; CDR3aa: CASSLVPGNYGYTF
abundance: NA; v_gene: TRBV10-2; d_gene: NA; j_gene: TRBJ2-7; CDR3nt: TGCGCCAGCAGTGAGGCCAGGTCCTACGAGCAGTACTTC; CDR3aa: CASSEARSYEQYF
abundance: few; v_gene: TRBV18; d_gene: TRBD1; j_gene: TRBJ1-1; CDR3nt: TGTGCCAGCTCACCGCGACAGGGGGCGAGGAACACTGAAGCTTTCTTT; CDR3aa: CASSPRQGARNTEAFF
abundance: NA; v_gene: TRBV14; d_gene: NA; j_gene: TRBJ2-7; CDR3nt: TGTGCCAGCTCCGACGGGGGACGCGAGCAGTACTTC; CDR3aa: CASSDGGREQYF
abundance: NA; v_gene: TRBV7-9; d_gene: TRBD1; j_gene: TRBJ1-4; CDR3nt: TGTGCCAGCAGCCCCCGGACAGGGGGCTCCAATACTAATGAAAAACTGTTTTTT; CDR3aa: CASSPRTGGSNTNEKLFF
abundance: NA; v_gene: TRBV5-5; d_gene: TRBD1; j_gene: TRBJ1-5; CDR3nt: TGTGCCAGCAGCCGGGACTGGACAGGGGGAAATCAGCCCCAGCATTTT; CDR3aa: CASSRDWTGGNQPQHF
abundance: NA; v_gene: TRBV4-2; d_gene: TRBD1; j_gene: TRBJ2-7; CDR3nt: TGTGCCAGCAGCCAAGAAAGACAGGGGGCCCTCTACGAGCAGTACTTC; CDR3aa: CASSQERQGALYEQYF